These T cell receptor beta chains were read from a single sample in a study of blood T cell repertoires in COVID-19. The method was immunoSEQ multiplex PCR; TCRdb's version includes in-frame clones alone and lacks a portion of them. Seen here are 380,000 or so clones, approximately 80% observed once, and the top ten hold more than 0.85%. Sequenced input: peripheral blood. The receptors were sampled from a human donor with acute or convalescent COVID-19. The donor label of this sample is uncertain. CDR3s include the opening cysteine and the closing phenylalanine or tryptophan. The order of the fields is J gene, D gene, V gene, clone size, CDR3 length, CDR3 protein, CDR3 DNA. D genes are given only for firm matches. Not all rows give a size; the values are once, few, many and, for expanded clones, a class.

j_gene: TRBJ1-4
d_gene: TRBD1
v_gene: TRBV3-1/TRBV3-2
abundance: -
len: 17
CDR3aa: CASSQPKGAGQQEKLFF
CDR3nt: TGTGCCAGCAGCCAACCAAAGGGGGCAGGACAGCAAGAAAAACTGTTTTTT

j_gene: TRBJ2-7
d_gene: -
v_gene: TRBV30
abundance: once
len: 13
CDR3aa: CAWGGRTTYEQYF
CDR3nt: TGTGCCTGGGGAGGGAGAACAACCTACGAGCAGTACTTC

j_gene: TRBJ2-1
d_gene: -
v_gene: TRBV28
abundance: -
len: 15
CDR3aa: CASSFQKGNYNEQFF
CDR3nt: TGTGCCAGCAGTTTCCAGAAGGGGAATTACAATGAGCAGTTCTTC

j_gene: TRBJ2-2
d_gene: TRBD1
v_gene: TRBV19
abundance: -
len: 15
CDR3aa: CASRTGFPNTGELFF
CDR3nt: TGTGCCAGTAGGACAGGGTTTCCGAACACCGGGGAGCTGTTTTTT

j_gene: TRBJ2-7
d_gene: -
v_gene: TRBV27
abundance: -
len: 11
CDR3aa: CASSSIYEQYF
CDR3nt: TGTGCCAGCAGCTCTATCTACGAGCAGTACTTC

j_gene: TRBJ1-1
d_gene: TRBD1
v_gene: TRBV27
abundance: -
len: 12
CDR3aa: CASSLRQGKAFF
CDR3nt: TGTGCCAGCAGTCTACGACAGGGTAAAGCTTTCTTT

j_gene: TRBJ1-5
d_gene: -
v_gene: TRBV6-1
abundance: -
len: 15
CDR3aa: CASSEGAGPNQPQHF
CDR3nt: TGTGCCAGCAGTGAAGGCGCGGGACCAAATCAGCCCCAGCATTTT

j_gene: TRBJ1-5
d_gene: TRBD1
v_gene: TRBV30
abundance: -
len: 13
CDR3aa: CAWSQGVNQPQHF
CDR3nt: TGTGCCTGGTCACAGGGGGTCAATCAGCCCCAGCATTTT

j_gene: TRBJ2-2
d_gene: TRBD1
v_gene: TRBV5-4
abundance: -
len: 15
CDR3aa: CASSASQGRSGELFF
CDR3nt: TGTGCCAGCAGTGCCTCACAGGGGCGATCCGGGGAGCTGTTTTTT

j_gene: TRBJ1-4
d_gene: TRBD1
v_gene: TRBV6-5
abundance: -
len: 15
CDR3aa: CASTEGGPPNEKLFF
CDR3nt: TGTGCCAGCACCGAAGGGGGCCCCCCTAATGAAAAACTGTTTTTT

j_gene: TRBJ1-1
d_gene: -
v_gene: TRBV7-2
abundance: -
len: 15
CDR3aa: CASSLAGGAGTEAFF
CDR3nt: TGTGCCAGCAGCTTAGCTGGGGGCGCGGGCACTGAAGCTTTCTTT

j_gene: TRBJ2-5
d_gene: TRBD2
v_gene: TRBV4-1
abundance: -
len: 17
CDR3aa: CASSQVPLAGMGETQYF
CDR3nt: TGCGCCAGCAGCCAAGTGCCACTAGCGGGAATGGGTGAGACCCAGTACTTC

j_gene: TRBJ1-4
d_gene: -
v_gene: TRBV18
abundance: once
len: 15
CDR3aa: CASSPNGGTNEKLFF
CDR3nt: TGTGCCAGCTCACCCAACGGGGGTACTAATGAAAAACTGTTTTTT

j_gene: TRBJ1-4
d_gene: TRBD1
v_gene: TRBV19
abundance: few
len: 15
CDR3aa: CASSKGQGTNEKLFF
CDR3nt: TGTGCCAGTAGTAAGGGACAGGGGACTAATGAAAAACTGTTTTTT

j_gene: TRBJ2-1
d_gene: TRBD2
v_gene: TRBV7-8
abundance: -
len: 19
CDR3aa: CASSLAVTLAGATYNEQFF
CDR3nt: TGTGCCAGCAGCTTAGCGGTTACACTAGCGGGGGCCACCTACAATGAGCAGTTCTTC

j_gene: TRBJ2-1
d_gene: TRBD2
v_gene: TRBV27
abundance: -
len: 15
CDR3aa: CASSLGLAGGNEQFF
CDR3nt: TGTGCCAGCAGTCTGGGACTAGCGGGGGGAAATGAGCAGTTCTTC

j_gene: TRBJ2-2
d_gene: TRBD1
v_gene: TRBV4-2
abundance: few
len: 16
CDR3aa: CASSQEGTGRAGELFF
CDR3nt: TGTGCCAGCAGCCAAGAGGGGACAGGGCGGGCCGGGGAGCTGTTTTTT

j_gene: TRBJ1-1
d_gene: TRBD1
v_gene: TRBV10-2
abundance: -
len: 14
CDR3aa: CASRTGAINTEAFF
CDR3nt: TGCGCCAGCAGGACAGGGGCAATAAACACTGAAGCTTTCTTT

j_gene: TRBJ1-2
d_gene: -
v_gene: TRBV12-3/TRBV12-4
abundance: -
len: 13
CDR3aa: CASSDMGNYGYTF
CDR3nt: TGTGCCAGCAGTGACATGGGTAACTATGGCTACACCTTC

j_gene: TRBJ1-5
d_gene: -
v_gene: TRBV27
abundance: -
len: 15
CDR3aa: CASSWGGRGNQPQHF
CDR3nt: TGTGCCAGCAGCTGGGGGGGCAGGGGCAATCAGCCCCAGCATTTT

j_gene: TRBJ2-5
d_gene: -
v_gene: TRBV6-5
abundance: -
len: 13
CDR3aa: CASSYLGEGTQYF
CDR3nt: TGTGCCAGCAGTTACTTAGGGGAAGGGACCCAGTACTTC

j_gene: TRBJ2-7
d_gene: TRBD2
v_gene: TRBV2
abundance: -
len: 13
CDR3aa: CASKVAGGHEQYF
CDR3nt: TGTGCCAGCAAGGTAGCGGGGGGGCACGAGCAGTACTTC

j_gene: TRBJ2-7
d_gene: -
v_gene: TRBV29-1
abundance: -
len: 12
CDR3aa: CSVVGTSYEQYF
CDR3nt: TGCAGCGTTGTGGGGACTTCCTACGAGCAGTACTTC

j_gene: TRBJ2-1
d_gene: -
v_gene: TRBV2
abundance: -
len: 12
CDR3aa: CASSEATGEQFF
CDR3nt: TGTGCCAGCAGTGAGGCGACAGGTGAGCAGTTCTTC

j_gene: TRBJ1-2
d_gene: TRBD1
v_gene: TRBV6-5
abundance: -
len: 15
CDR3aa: CASSNTPGQGGGYTF
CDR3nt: TGTGCCAGCAGTAATACTCCGGGACAGGGAGGAGGCTACACCTTC

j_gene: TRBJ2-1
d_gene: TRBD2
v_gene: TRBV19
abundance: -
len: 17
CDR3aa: CASSIDVTSGSYNEQFF
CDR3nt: TGTGCCAGTAGTATAGATGTGACTAGCGGCTCCTACAATGAGCAGTTCTTC

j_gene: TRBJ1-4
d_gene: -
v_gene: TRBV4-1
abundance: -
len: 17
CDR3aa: CASSQGSGRPTNEKLFF
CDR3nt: TGCGCCAGCAGCCAAGGCTCAGGCCGGCCGACTAATGAAAAACTGTTTTTT

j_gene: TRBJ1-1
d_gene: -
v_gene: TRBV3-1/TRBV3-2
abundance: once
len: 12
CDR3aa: CASSHLNSEAFF
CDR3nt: TGTGCCAGCAGCCATCTTAATTCTGAAGCTTTCTTT